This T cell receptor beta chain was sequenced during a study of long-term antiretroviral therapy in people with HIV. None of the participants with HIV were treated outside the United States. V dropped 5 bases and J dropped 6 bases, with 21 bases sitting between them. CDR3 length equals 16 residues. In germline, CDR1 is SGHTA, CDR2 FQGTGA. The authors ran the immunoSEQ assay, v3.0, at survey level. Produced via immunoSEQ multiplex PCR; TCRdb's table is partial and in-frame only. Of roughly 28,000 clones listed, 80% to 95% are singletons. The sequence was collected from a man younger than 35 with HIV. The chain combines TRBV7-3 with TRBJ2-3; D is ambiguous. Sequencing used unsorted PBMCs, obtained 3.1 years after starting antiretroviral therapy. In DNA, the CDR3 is TGTGCCAGCAGCCCCCGTGGAGATGGACGGGTGGATACGCAGTATTTT. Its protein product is CASSPRGDGRVDTQYF.